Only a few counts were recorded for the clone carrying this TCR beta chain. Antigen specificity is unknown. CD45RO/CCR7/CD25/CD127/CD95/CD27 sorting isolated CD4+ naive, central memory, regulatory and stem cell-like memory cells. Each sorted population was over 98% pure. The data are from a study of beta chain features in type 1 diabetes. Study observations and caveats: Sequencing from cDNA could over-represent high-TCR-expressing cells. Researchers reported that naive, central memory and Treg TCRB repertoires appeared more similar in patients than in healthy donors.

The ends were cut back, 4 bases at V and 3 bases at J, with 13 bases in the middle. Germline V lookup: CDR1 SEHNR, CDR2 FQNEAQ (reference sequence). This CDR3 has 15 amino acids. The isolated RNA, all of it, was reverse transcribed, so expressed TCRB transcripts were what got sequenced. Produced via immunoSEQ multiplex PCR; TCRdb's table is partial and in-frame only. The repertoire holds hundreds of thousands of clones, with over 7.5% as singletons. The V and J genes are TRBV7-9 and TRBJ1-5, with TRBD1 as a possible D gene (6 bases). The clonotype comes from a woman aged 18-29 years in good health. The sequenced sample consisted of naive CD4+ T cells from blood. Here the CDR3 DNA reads TGTGCCAGCAGCTCACAGGGTGGCAACAATCAGCCCCAGCATTTT. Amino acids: CASSSQGGNNQPQHF. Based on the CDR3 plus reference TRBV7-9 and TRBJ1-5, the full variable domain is DTGVSQNPRHKITKRGQNVTFRCDPISEHNRLYWYRQTLGQGPEFLTYFQNEAQLEKSRLLSDRFSAERPKGSFSTLEIQRTEQGDSAMYLCASSSQGGNNQPQHFGDGTRLSIL.